The rows below give T cell receptor beta chains drawn from one sample of a study of CD8 T cells in ankylosing spondylitis. TCRdb re-derived calls from the 5' RACE reads in MiXCR, one entry per CDR3 protein. This table has fewer than 550,000 distinct CDR3 sequences, approximately 5.3% appearing once. The sample comprised blood, either unsorted or a sorted T cell fraction (not recorded which). Every receptor here comes from a male donor with ankylosing spondylitis. CDR3s include the opening cysteine and the closing phenylalanine or tryptophan. D genes are given only for firm matches. Clone size, where shown, is once, few, many, or a class for clones that have expanded.

-	TRBJ1-2	many	TRBV6-5	TGTGCCAGCAGGCCGAGGGACTATGGCTACACCTTC	CASRPRDYGYTF
TRBD1	TRBJ2-7	few	TRBV18	TGTGCCAGCTCAGGGGGGACAGGGGAATACGAGCAGTACTTC	CASSGGTGEYEQYF
-	TRBJ1-2	many	TRBV3-1	TGTGCCAGCAGCCAAGAAGGTTGGCGCTATGGCTACACCTTC	CASSQEGWRYGYTF
TRBD2	TRBJ2-5	few	TRBV20-1	TGCAGTGCTAGCTATGCGGGAGGGTACCAAGAGACCCAGTACTTC	CSASYAGGYQETQYF
TRBD2	TRBJ2-1	-	TRBV7-9	TGTGCCAGCAGCCCGAAACTAGCGGGAGCCTACAATGAGCAGTTCTTC	CASSPKLAGAYNEQFF
-	TRBJ2-5	many	TRBV25-1	TGTGCCAGCAGGGCCTGGGGCGCGGAGACCCAGTACTTC	CASRAWGAETQYF
-	TRBJ2-5	many	TRBV7-9	TGTGCCAGCAGCTTTCGGGGGAGTCGCGAGACCCAGTACTTC	CASSFRGSRETQYF
TRBD2	TRBJ2-1	many	TRBV20-1	TGCAGTGCTAGTCGGGGGGTGTCCTACAATGAGCAGTTCTTC	CSASRGVSYNEQFF
TRBD2	TRBJ2-7	few	TRBV28	TGTGCCAGCAAAAGTAGCGGGAGTAAGTACGAGCAGTACTTC	CASKSSGSKYEQYF
TRBD2	TRBJ2-1	many	TRBV28	TGTGCCAGCAGTTCTGGGTGGACTAGCGGGAGCACCGATGGCTACAATGAGCAGTTCTTC	CASSSGWTSGSTDGYNEQFF
-	TRBJ2-2	many	TRBV28	TGTGCCAGCGAACCCTGGGGGAGGGACAAAATCTCCACCGGGGAGCTGTTTTTT	CASEPWGRDKISTGELFF
TRBD2	TRBJ2-7	-	TRBV4-3	TGCGCCAGCAGCCAAGAACTGGCGGGAGGGACCTACGAGCAGTACTTC	CASSQELAGGTYEQYF
TRBD1	TRBJ2-2	many	TRBV7-7	TGTGCTAGCAGCAATGACAGGGGCAGCACCGGGGAGCTGTTTTTT	CASSNDRGSTGELFF
-	TRBJ1-2	many	TRBV12-3/TRBV12-4	TGTGCCAGCAGGCGCTCGGACAGCTATGGAGGCTACACCTTC	CASRRSDSYGGYTF
TRBD2	TRBJ2-5	many	TRBV4-2	TGTGCCAGCAGCCAATCAGGGACTAGCGGAGAGACCCAGTACTTC	CASSQSGTSGETQYF
-	TRBJ2-7	-	TRBV7-2	TGTGCCAGCAACCAAGGGCAGCTCTACGAGCAGTACTTC	CASNQGQLYEQYF
TRBD1	TRBJ1-5	many	TRBV6-2/TRBV6-3	TGTGCCAGCAGTGACCCGGGACAGGGGGGACCTCAGCCCCAGCATTTT	CASSDPGQGGPQPQHF
-	TRBJ2-1	many	TRBV7-2	TGTGCCAGCAGCAAATACATAAGCTCCTACAATGAGCAGTTCTTC	CASSKYISSYNEQFF
-	TRBJ1-2	many	TRBV29-1	TGCAGCGCTCCTATGAGAGGGGGAGGGGGTAACTATGGCTACACCTTC	CSAPMRGGGGNYGYTF
TRBD2	TRBJ2-3	many	TRBV20-1	TGCAGTGCTACTCCTAGCGGGGTAGATACGCAGTATTTT	CSATPSGVDTQYF
TRBD1	TRBJ2-4	many	TRBV20-1	TGCAGTGCAAGGACAGGGGCGATAGCCAAAAACATTCAGTACTTC	CSARTGAIAKNIQYF
TRBD1	TRBJ1-1	-	TRBV15	TGTGCCACCAGCAGATCTGACGGACAGGGAGCTTTCTTT	CATSRSDGQGAFF
TRBD1	TRBJ1-4	many	TRBV7-9	TGTGCCAGCAGCCCCTCCGGGACAGCCGAAGAAAAACTGTTTTTT	CASSPSGTAEEKLFF
-	TRBJ2-1	many	TRBV20-1	TGCAGTGCTAGTGGGCGGACTGCCCGCTCCTACAATGAGCAGTTCTTC	CSASGRTARSYNEQFF
-	TRBJ2-5	-	TRBV7-2	TGTGCCAGCAGCTTATCTCTCCCCGAGACCCAGTACTTC	CASSLSLPETQYF
-	TRBJ2-5	many	TRBV9	TGTGCCAGCAGCGTGGGCCCGGGCAGGCAAGAGACCCAGTACTTC	CASSVGPGRQETQYF
-	TRBJ2-7	many	TRBV20-1	TGCAGTGCCCTTACAGGGACACTTCGCTACGAGCAGTACTTC	CSALTGTLRYEQYF
-	TRBJ2-3	many	TRBV29-1	TGCAGCGCCGGAAGAATACTCACAGATACGCAGTATTTT	CSAGRILTDTQYF
-	TRBJ2-3	many	TRBV20-1	TGCAGCCCGATCAGGGGTACCACAGATACGCAGTATTTT	CSPIRGTTDTQYF
TRBD2	TRBJ2-7	many	TRBV20-1	TGCAGTGCCTCCCGAGGGACTAGTTCAGTCTACGAGCAGTACTTC	CSASRGTSSVYEQYF
-	TRBJ1-2	many	TRBV4-3	TGCGCCAGCAGCCAAGGACAGATCTATGGCTACACCTTC	CASSQGQIYGYTF
TRBD1	TRBJ2-7	many	TRBV6-1	TGTGCCAGCAGCCAATACGGGACAGGGCTCTACGAGCAGTACTTC	CASSQYGTGLYEQYF
TRBD2	TRBJ2-7	many	TRBV29-1	TGCAGCGTTGATGGCCTAGCGGGAGTGGATGAGCAGTACTTC	CSVDGLAGVDEQYF
TRBD1	TRBJ1-6	many	TRBV27	TGTGCCAGCAGTTTCTATAGGGGGCCGCCCTATAATTCACCCCTCCACTTT	CASSFYRGPPYNSPLHF
-	TRBJ2-3	many	TRBV12-3/TRBV12-4	TGTGCCAGCAACCTCGGCAGGGCGGGCGCAGATACGCAGTATTTT	CASNLGRAGADTQYF
TRBD1	TRBJ2-7	-	TRBV15	TGTGCCACCAGCAGACTAGGGACAGGGGGCTCCGAGCAGTACTTC	CATSRLGTGGSEQYF
-	TRBJ2-1	many	TRBV12-3/TRBV12-4	TGTGCCAGCAGTTTAATTTCTCCGAATGAGCAGTTCTTC	CASSLISPNEQFF
-	TRBJ1-6	-	TRBV3-1	TGTGCCAGCAGCCAAGATATAGGTGGTTCACCCCTCCACTTT	CASSQDIGGSPLHF
-	TRBJ1-6	many	TRBV4-3	TGCGCCAGCAGCCAAACCCACTATAATTCACCCCTCCACTTT	CASSQTHYNSPLHF
-	TRBJ2-2	-	TRBV6-2/TRBV6-3	TGTGCCAGCAGTTATTTCCCTACCACCGGGGAGCTGTTTTTT	CASSYFPTTGELFF
TRBD1	TRBJ2-3	few	TRBV12-3/TRBV12-4	TGTGCCAGCAGTTCCCAGACAGGGGTCACAGATACGCAGTATTTT	CASSSQTGVTDTQYF
-	TRBJ1-2	-	TRBV19	TGTGCCAGTAGGACACGGGACGGAACTAACTATGGCTACACCTTC	CASRTRDGTNYGYTF
-	TRBJ1-1	many	TRBV4-3	TGCGCCAGCAGCCATCCAACGGCGGGCTACACTGAAGCTTTCTTT	CASSHPTAGYTEAFF
-	TRBJ2-2	-	TRBV10-3	TGTGCCATCAGTGGGACAGAAAACACCGGGGAGCTGTTTTTT	CAISGTENTGELFF
TRBD2	TRBJ2-7	many	TRBV20-1	TGCAGTGCTAGACCGGGACTAGGCCCGGACGAGCAGTACTTC	CSARPGLGPDEQYF
TRBD1	TRBJ2-7	many	TRBV4-2	TGTGCCAGCAGCCAAGACCCGAAGACAGGGTTAAACTACGAGCAGTACTTC	CASSQDPKTGLNYEQYF
TRBD2	TRBJ2-7	few	TRBV20-1	TGCAGTGCTAGAGGGACTAGCGGAAACTACGAGCAGTACTTC	CSARGTSGNYEQYF
-	TRBJ1-2	many	TRBV27	TGTGCCAGCAGAACGGGAGACCTCTATGGCTACACCTTC	CASRTGDLYGYTF
-	TRBJ2-7	many	TRBV28	TGTGCCACCGAGGGAAGGCTGTACGAGCAGTACTTC	CATEGRLYEQYF
-	TRBJ1-2	many	TRBV29-1	TGCAGCGTTGAAGTAGGGGGGGCCCATGGCTACACCTTC	CSVEVGGAHGYTF
-	TRBJ2-1	many	TRBV6-1	TGTGCCAGCAGTGAGCCACCCGCTAGGCGGTTCTTC	CASSEPPARRFF
-	TRBJ1-4	many	TRBV9	TGTGCCAGCAGCGTAGATTGGAGGGTAAATGAAAAACTGTTTTTT	CASSVDWRVNEKLFF
TRBD2	TRBJ2-1	many	TRBV19	TGTGCCAGTAGTGTCCAGGAGACTAGCGAGGAGCAGTTCTTC	CASSVQETSEEQFF
TRBD2	TRBJ2-1	few	TRBV5-1	TGCGCCAGCAGCATAGGACTAGCGGGATTGGAAGAGCAGTTCTTC	CASSIGLAGLEEQFF
TRBD1	TRBJ1-1	many	TRBV20-1	TGCAGTGCTAGTGGCAGGGGGCTTACTGAAGCTTTCTTT	CSASGRGLTEAFF